Listed here are 7 T cell receptor beta chains from one sample, sequenced in a study of PD-1 blockade in classical Hodgkin lymphoma. The protocol was immunoSEQ multiplex PCR, while the TCRdb copy is restricted to in-frame clones and leaves out a portion. The sample holds 75,000 to 100,000 clones; 75% to 85% are singletons and the top ten take 16%. Every patient was affected by relapse after autologous stem cell transplantation, while exposure to brentuximab vedotin was not uniform. Here the sequenced sample was peripheral blood mononuclear cells (PBMCs), taken before the second cycle of nivolumab. The receptors were sampled from a human donor with classical Hodgkin lymphoma.

The rearrangement joins TRBV30 to TRBJ1-5; D perhaps matches TRBD1 (5 bases). This CDR3 contains 14 residues. The germline V gene has CDR1 GTSNPN and CDR2 SVGIG (reference sequence). V lost 1 base and J 5 bases, leaving 12 bases between the germline ends. DNA of the CDR3: TGTGCCTGGAGTGGGGGGGGGAGCGATCAGCCCCAGCATTTT. Amino acid sequence: CAWSGGGSDQPQHF.

The J gene is TRBJ2-7, the V gene TRBV5-4, with D possibly matching TRBD2 (5 bases). Looked up from germline, CDR1 is SGHNT and CDR2 is YYREEE (reference sequence). This CDR3 spans 15 amino acids. V dropped 0 bases and J dropped 2 bases, with 12 bases sitting between them. CDR3 loop: CASSLGPAETYEQYF. The CDR3 DNA follows: TGTGCCAGCAGCTTGGGCCCAGCGGAAACCTACGAGCAGTACTTC.

The chain combines TRBV28 with TRBJ1-5, with a weak D call TRBD1 (5 bases). CDR1 is MDHEN and CDR2 is SYDVKM in the germline V gene. Between the trimmed V and J ends, which lost 7 bases and 3 bases, there was a span of 13 bases. The CDR3 is made up of 14 amino acids. This CDR3 reads CASTVPGLNQPQHF. The CDR3 DNA is TGTGCCAGCACCGTCCCGGGACTCAATCAGCCCCAGCATTTT. Drawing the rest from reference TRBV28 and TRBJ1-5, the complete variable domain is DVKVTQSSRYLVKRTGEKVFLECVQDMDHENMFWYRQDPGLGLRLIYFSYDVKMKEKGDIPEGYSVSREKKERFSLILESASTNQTSMYLCASTVPGLNQPQHFGDGTRLSIL.

This clone occurred a few times. This chain connects TRBV7-9 to TRBJ2-3; 7 bases map to TRBD1. Germline V lookup: CDR1 SEHNR, CDR2 FQNEAQ (reference sequence). Trimming at V came to 7 bases and at J to 6 bases, leaving 13 bases not matched to a gene. The CDR3 has 15 amino acids. CDR3 nucleotide sequence: TGTGCCAGCACGGGGACAGTCCCCTGGATGGATACGCAGTATTTT. It is translated as CASTGTVPWMDTQYF.

The chain carries TRBV9 and TRBJ2-7; D may correspond to TRBD1 or TRBD2 (6 bases each). There are 15 residues in the CDR3. Germline CDR1 reads SGDLS; CDR2 reads YYNGEE. V gave up 4 bases and J gave up 3 bases, with 17 bases separating them. The CDR3 nucleotides read TGTGCCAGCAGCCCGGGGGCAGCCCGAGTCTACGAGCAGTACTTC. Its translation is CASSPGAARVYEQYF.

This sequence joins TRBV19 and TRBJ2-3; D is perhaps TRBD2 (6 bases). CDR3 size: 12 residues. The germline V gene has CDR1 LNHDA and CDR2 SQIVND (reference sequence). The V and J ends lost 5 bases and 7 bases respectively, with 10 bases between them. The CDR3 reads CASSFSGNTQYF. The CDR3 coding sequence is TGTGCCAGTAGTTTTAGCGGCAATACGCAGTATTTT.

V and J are TRBV11-1 and TRBJ1-4; D is unresolved. This CDR3 is built from 15 residues. The germline gives CDR1 SGHAT, CDR2 FQDESV (reference sequence). The V end was cut by 0 bases, the J end by 5 bases, with 10 bases between. The CDR3 sequence is CASSLAPSGNEKLFF. Written as DNA, the CDR3 is TGTGCCAGCAGCTTAGCGCCCAGCGGCAATGAAAAACTGTTTTTT.